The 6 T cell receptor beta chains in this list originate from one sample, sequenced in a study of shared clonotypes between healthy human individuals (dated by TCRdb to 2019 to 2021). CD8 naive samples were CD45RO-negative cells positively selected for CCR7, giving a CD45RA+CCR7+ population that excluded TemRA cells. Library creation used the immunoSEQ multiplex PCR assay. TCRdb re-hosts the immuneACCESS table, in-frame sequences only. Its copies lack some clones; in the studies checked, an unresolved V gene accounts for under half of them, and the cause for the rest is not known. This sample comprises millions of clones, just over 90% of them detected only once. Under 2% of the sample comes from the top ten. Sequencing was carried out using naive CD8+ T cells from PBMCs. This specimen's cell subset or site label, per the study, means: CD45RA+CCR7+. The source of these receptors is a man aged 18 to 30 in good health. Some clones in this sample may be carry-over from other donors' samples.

The CDR3 spells CATSRDKYGYTF. As DNA, the CDR3 is TGTGCCACCAGCAGAGATAAGTATGGCTACACCTTC. V is TRBV15 and J is TRBJ1-2; D ambiguous. Germline CDR1 and CDR2: LNHNV and YYDKDF (reference sequence). V was shortened by 0 bases and J by 5 bases, with 4 bases between the two germline ends. This CDR3 has 12 residues.

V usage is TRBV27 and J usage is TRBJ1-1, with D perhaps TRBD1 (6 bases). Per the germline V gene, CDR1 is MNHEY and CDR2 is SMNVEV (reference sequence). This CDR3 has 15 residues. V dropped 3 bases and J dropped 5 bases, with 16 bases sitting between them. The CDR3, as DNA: TGTGCCAGCAGTTTGGTGCAGGGGCTGGGGACTGAAGCTTTCTTT. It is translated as CASSLVQGLGTEAFF.

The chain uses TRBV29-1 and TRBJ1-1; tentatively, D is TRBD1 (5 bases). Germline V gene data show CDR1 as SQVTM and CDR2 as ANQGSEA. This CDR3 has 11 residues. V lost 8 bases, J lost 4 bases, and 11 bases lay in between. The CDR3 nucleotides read TGCAGCAAACAGGCTATCACTGAAGCTTTCTTT. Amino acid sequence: CSKQAITEAFF.

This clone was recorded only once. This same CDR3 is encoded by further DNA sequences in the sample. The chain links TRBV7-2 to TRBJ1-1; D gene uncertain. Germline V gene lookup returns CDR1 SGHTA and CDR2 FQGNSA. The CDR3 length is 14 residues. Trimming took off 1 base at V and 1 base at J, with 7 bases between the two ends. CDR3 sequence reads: CASSLVGRNTEAFF. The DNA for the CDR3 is TGTGCCAGCAGCTTAGTGGGGAGGAACACTGAAGCTTTCTTT.

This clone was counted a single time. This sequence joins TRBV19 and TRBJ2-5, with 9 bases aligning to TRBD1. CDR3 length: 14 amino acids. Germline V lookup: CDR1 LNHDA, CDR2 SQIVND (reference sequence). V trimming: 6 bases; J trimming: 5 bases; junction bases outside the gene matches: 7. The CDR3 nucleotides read TGTGCCAGTAGCACGGACAGGGGTGATGAGACCCAGTACTTC. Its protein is CASSTDRGDETQYF.

CDR3 in amino acids: CASSPLARMNTEAFF. In DNA form, the CDR3 reads TGTGCCAGCAGCCCGCTCGCCCGCATGAACACTGAAGCTTTCTTT. This chain links TRBV5-6 with TRBJ1-1; D is uncertain. The CDR3 runs to 15 residues. Germline V gives CDR1 SGHDT, CDR2 YYEEEE. V was trimmed by 4 bases and J by 0 bases, leaving 13 bases between them.